Each of the 27 T cell receptor beta chains below was sequenced from the same sample in a study of massively parallel sequencing of T cell beta chains. TCRdb used MiXCR to reprocess the 5' RACE reads, holding one entry per CDR3 protein. This table has about 4,200 distinct CDR3 sequences, roughly 37% appearing once. Sample: commercial RNA from peripheral blood pooled from many donors. These receptors all come from a pool of human donors in good health; the sample was commercial RNA pooled from many donors.

The chain couples TRBV20-1 to TRBJ1-2; perhaps TRBD1 as D (6 bases). Trimming stripped 1 base from V and 8 bases from J, with 11 bases between. Germline CDR1 is DFQATT and CDR2 is SNEGSKA (reference sequence). The CDR3 sequence is 12 residues long. Here the CDR3 DNA reads TGCAGTGCTAGAGCCGGGGGCGTGGGCTACACCTTC. This translates into CSARAGGVGYTF.

This rearrangement joins TRBV20-1 to TRBJ1-1, with TRBD1 as a possible D gene (6 bases). V was cut by 0 bases and J by 5 bases, with 10 bases left in between. Germline V gene sequence: CDR1 DFQATT, CDR2 SNEGSKA (reference sequence). This CDR3 is built from 13 residues. This CDR3 is CSAREGGRTEAFF. The CDR3 DNA is TGCAGTGCTAGAGAAGGGGGAAGAACTGAAGCTTTCTTT.

The chain carries TRBV11-1 and TRBJ2-7; unclear D gene. Germline values: CDR1 SGHAT, CDR2 FQDESV (reference sequence). Between the trimmed V and J ends, which lost 1 base and 0 bases, there was a span of 4 bases. There are 13 residues in the CDR3. CDR3 sequence reads: CASSLGSSYEQYF. The CDR3, as DNA: TGTGCCAGCAGCTTAGGGAGCTCCTACGAGCAGTACTTC.

This clonotype was recorded a few times. CDR3: CASKGGYGYTF. CDR3 nucleotide sequence: TGTGCCAGCAAAGGGGGTTATGGCTACACCTTC. The chain is built from TRBV28 and TRBJ1-2, with a possible D match to TRBD1 (6 bases). Deletions cut 7 bases from V and 5 bases from J, with 8 bases between. This CDR3 has 11 amino acids. The V gene's germline CDR1 is MDHEN and CDR2 SYDVKM.

The gene calls are TRBV10-3 and TRBJ1-1, with TRBD1 matching 9 bases. This CDR3 region has 13 residues. CDR1 ENHRY and CDR2 SYGVKD come from the germline V gene. J gave up 3 bases and V 8 bases, and 4 bases lay outside the gene matches. CDR3 region: CAIGTGIHTEAFF. The CDR3 region has the DNA TGTGCCATCGGGACAGGGATCCACACTGAAGCTTTCTTT.

This clonotype was seen a handful of times. The gene calls are TRBV7-2 and TRBJ2-7, with a weak D call TRBD2 (6 bases). The CDR3 covers 13 residues. Germline V gene data show CDR1 as SGHTA and CDR2 as FQGNSA. V lost 6 bases, J lost 4 bases, and 13 bases lay in between. As DNA, the CDR3 is TGTGCCAGCAGGTCCGGGAGATCTTACGAGCAGTACTTC. It codes for CASRSGRSYEQYF.

In its sample, this clonotype was seen a few times. The V call is TRBV11-2, the J call TRBJ1-6; D is ambiguous. Germline CDR1 is SGHAT and CDR2 is FQNNGV. With 0 bases removed from V and 7 bases from J, the gap between germline ends came to 7 bases. The CDR3 sequence is 14 residues long. As DNA, the CDR3 is TGTGCCAGCAGCTTAGAACAGATAAATTCACCCCTCCACTTT. It is translated as CASSLEQINSPLHF.

This clonotype was detected a few times. V gene TRBV12-3 or TRBV12-4 combines with J gene TRBJ1-1, with D hard to call. V was cut by 3 bases and J by 5 bases, with 10 bases left in between. This CDR3 has 13 residues. This CDR3 reads CASSFESLTEAFF. The CDR3 coding sequence is TGTGCCAGCAGTTTTGAAAGCCTTACTGAAGCTTTCTTT.

V usage is TRBV20-1 and J usage is TRBJ2-1; TRBD2 matches at 8 bases. The CDR3 is made up of 14 amino acids. V shed 0 bases, J shed 3 bases, and the junction held 1 base outside the gene matches. Germline assignment: CDR1 DFQATT and CDR2 SNEGSKA (reference sequence). The CDR3 here is CSARDGRDYNEQFF. The DNA for the CDR3 is TGCAGTGCTAGAGACGGGAGGGACTACAATGAGCAGTTCTTC.

This clonotype has more than one count but fewer than ten. The CDR3 is CASSSSTGYQPQHF. CDR3 DNA: TGTGCCAGCAGTTCCTCGACAGGGTATCAGCCCCAGCATTTT. The rearrangement joins TRBV6-2 or TRBV6-3 to TRBJ1-5, with 7 bases matching TRBD1. The germline V gene encodes CDR1 MNHEY and CDR2 SVGEGT. The CDR3 length is 14 residues. V was pared by 4 bases and J by 5 bases, with 5 bases of the junction left unmatched.

This clonotype was seen once. A junction end diverges from the germline sequence, so it may reflect a read error. J is TRBJ1-5 and V is TRBV5-1; D possibly corresponds to TRBD1 (5 bases). Germline V gene data show CDR1 as SGHRS and CDR2 as YFSETQ. The CDR3 is 13 residues long. CDR3 in amino acids: CANSLEGDRPQHF. The CDR3 DNA is TGCGCCAACAGCTTGGAAGGGGATCGGCCCCAGCATTTT.

Only a few counts were recorded for this clonotype. The gene calls are TRBV20-1 and TRBJ1-6; TRBD1 matches at 7 bases. The V segment lost 2 bases and the J segment 10 bases; nucleotides outside the gene matches: 8. This CDR3 contains 14 residues. The V gene's germline CDR1 is DFQATT and CDR2 SNEGSKA (reference sequence). DNA of the CDR3: TGCAGTGCTAGACCCACTGACAGGGAATCACCCCTCCACTTT. As protein: CSARPTDRESPLHF.

As regards this clonotype: A much larger clonotype is one base distant, so this may be a read error. This chain joins TRBV5-8 and TRBJ1-1; D unclear. V dropped 2 bases and J dropped 11 bases, with 13 bases sitting between them. Germline values: CDR1 SGHTS, CDR2 YDEGEE. The CDR3 is made up of 12 amino acids. The CDR3: CASSFKGDEAFF. CDR3 nucleotides: TGTGCCAGCAGCTTTAAGGGTGATGAGGCTTTCTTT.

This chain joins TRBV7-2 and TRBJ2-7; 8 positions agree with TRBD2. CDR3 length: 14 residues. J gave up 7 bases and V 3 bases, and 8 bases lay outside the gene matches. Germline V gene data show CDR1 as SGHTA and CDR2 as FQGNSA. Written as DNA, the CDR3 is TGTGCCAGCAGCTTCGGCGGGGGGAAGAGGGAGCAGTACTTC. Protein product: CASSFGGGKREQYF. Variable domain in full (rest from reference TRBV7-2 and TRBJ2-7): GAGVSQSPSNKVTEKGKDVELRCDPISGHTALYWYRQSLGQGLEFLIYFQGNSAPDKSGLPSDRFSAERTGGSVSTLTIQRTQQEDSAVYLCASSFGGGKREQYFGPGTRLTVT.

The rearrangement links TRBV20-1 to TRBJ2-1; D gene ambiguous. V was trimmed by 6 bases and J by 9 bases, leaving 12 bases between them. Germline V gives CDR1 DFQATT, CDR2 SNEGSKA (reference sequence). The CDR3 extends over 11 amino acids. CDR3 residues: CSATPGGEQFF. DNA of the CDR3: TGCAGTGCGACCCCGGGTGGTGAGCAGTTCTTC.

In its sample, this clonotype was seen a few times. The chain uses TRBV7-2 and TRBJ2-7; 7 nucleotides align to TRBD1. After removal of 4 bases from V and 6 bases from J, the junction contained 6 bases not matched to a gene. The CDR3 sequence is 13 residues long. Germline V gives CDR1 SGHTA, CDR2 FQGNSA. CDR3 in amino acids: CASSYGTAPEQYF. The CDR3, as DNA: TGTGCCAGCAGCTATGGGACAGCCCCCGAGCAGTACTTC. The full variable domain, with the rest looked up from reference TRBV7-2 and TRBJ2-7, is GAGVSQSPSNKVTEKGKDVELRCDPISGHTALYWYRQSLGQGLEFLIYFQGNSAPDKSGLPSDRFSAERTGGSVSTLTIQRTQQEDSAVYLCASSYGTAPEQYFGPGTRLTVT.

The table lists this clonotype with a count of one. The chain has TRBV20-1 and TRBJ1-5, with unresolved D. CDR3 length equals 15 residues. Trimming shortened V by 0 bases and J by 2 bases, and 11 bases separated the two germline ends. Germline-derived CDR1 and CDR2 are DFQATT and SNEGSKA (reference sequence). CDR3 bases: TGCAGTGCTAGAGAGCTTGGGCACGGCAATCAGCCCCAGCATTTT. Its protein product is CSARELGHGNQPQHF.

This chain connects TRBV6-2 or TRBV6-3 to TRBJ2-7; D not certain. Germline CDR1 reads MNHEY; CDR2 reads SVGEGT. Trimming took 7 bases from V and 6 from J, leaving 16 bases between them. This CDR3 comprises 13 residues. The CDR3 coding sequence is TGTGCCAGCACCCGGGCCCTCGTTGGCGAGCAGTACTTC. Its translation is CASTRALVGEQYF.

The chain uses TRBV2 and TRBJ1-1; D is undetermined. The germline V and J ends were trimmed by 3 bases and 4 bases, with 3 bases remaining between them. The CDR3 length is 11 residues. Germline lookup yields CDR1 SNHLY and CDR2 FYNNEI. DNA for the CDR3: TGTGCCAGCAGTGAGGGCACTGAAGCTTTCTTT. Amino acids: CASSEGTEAFF. The whole variable domain, remainder taken from reference TRBV2 and TRBJ1-1, is EPEVTQTPSHQVTQMGQEVILRCVPISNHLYFYWYRQILGQKVEFLVSFYNNEISEKSEIFDDQFSVERPDGSNFTLKIRSTKLEDSAMYFCASSEGTEAFFGQGTRLTVV.

Notes on this clonotype: A read error is possible here, since a much larger clone lies one base away. This chain connects TRBV6-4 to TRBJ1-1, with D unclear. The CDR3 sequence is 13 residues long. CDR1 and CDR2 (germline): MRHNA, SNTAGT. The CDR3 spells CASSDPGNTESFF. CDR3 DNA sequence: TGTGCCAGCAGTGACCCGGGGAACACTGAATCTTTCTTT.

The chain employs TRBV6-2 or TRBV6-3 and TRBJ2-7; 7 bases align to TRBD1. The CDR3 is made up of 13 amino acids. V lost 5 bases to trimming and J lost 3 bases; unmatched junction nucleotides: 4. The germline CDR1 and CDR2 sequences are MNHEY and SVGEGT. The CDR3 DNA sequence: TGTGCCAGCAGTCCGGGACAGATCTACGAGCAGTACTTC. Its protein is CASSPGQIYEQYF.

This clonotype came up a few times. This chain links TRBV20-1 with TRBJ2-7, with D possibly TRBD2 on 5 matching bases. Germline V lookup: CDR1 DFQATT, CDR2 SNEGSKA (reference sequence). CDR3 length: 15 amino acids. Trimming took off 0 bases at V and 2 bases at J, with 14 bases between the two ends. The CDR3 DNA reads TGCAGTGCTAGAGAAAGGAGGAGTCCAACCTACGAGCAGTACTTC. Its protein is CSARERRSPTYEQYF.

V usage is TRBV19 and J usage is TRBJ1-5, with no clear D. The CDR3 spans 16 residues. Trimming stripped 1 base from V and 3 bases from J, with 13 bases between. Per germline, CDR1 LNHDA and CDR2 SQIVND (reference sequence). CDR3: CASSIGREALNQPQHF. In DNA form, the CDR3 reads TGTGCCAGTAGTATAGGAAGGGAGGCCCTCAATCAGCCCCAGCATTTT. Using reference TRBV19 and TRBJ1-5 for the parts outside the CDR3, the full variable domain is DGGITQSPKYLFRKEGQNVTLSCEQNLNHDAMYWYRQDPGQGLRLIYYSQIVNDFQKGDIAEGYSVSREKKESFPLTVTSAQKNPTAFYLCASSIGREALNQPQHFGDGTRLSIL.

This clonotype was seen only a few times. Written as DNA, the CDR3 is TGTGCCAGCAGTTTTAGCGGGAGCTCCTACAATGAGCAGTTCTTC. It codes for CASSFSGSSYNEQFF. The rearrangement uses TRBV12-3 or TRBV12-4 and TRBJ2-1, with 9 bases identical to TRBD2. The CDR3 runs 15 residues. The V and J ends lost 3 bases and 0 bases, in that order; junction bases with no gene match: 0.

The rearrangement links TRBV12-1 to TRBJ2-7. TRBV12-1 is given as a pseudogene. CDR3 length equals 11 residues. The CDR3 sequence is CASSLMYEQYV. The CDR3 DNA sequence: TGTGCCAGCAGCTTAATGTACGAGCAGTACGTC.

This clonotype has just a few counts. The chain uses TRBV3-1 and TRBJ2-2; unclear D gene. Germline loops: CDR1 LGHDT, CDR2 YNNKEL (reference sequence). The CDR3 spans 13 residues. Trimming left V 4 bases short and J 3 bases short, with 6 bases between. CDR3 coding DNA: TGTGCCAGCAGCCGAGGTTACACCGGGGAGCTGTTTTTT. This translates into CASSRGYTGELFF.

The chain links TRBV5-1 to TRBJ2-3; D unclear. V was shortened by 2 bases and J by 0 bases, with 7 bases between the two germline ends. The CDR3 has 14 amino acids. From germline, CDR1 is SGHRS and CDR2 YFSETQ. DNA of the CDR3: TGCGCCAGCAGCTTCTTCGGTAGCACAGATACGCAGTATTTT. Encoded protein: CASSFFGSTDTQYF.